This TCR beta chain was obtained from a study of blood T cell repertoires in COVID-19. Study overall: Samples of COVID-19 (acute and convalescent) were obtained from the United States, Italy and Spain. PBMCs, B-cell-depleted T cells, or T cells were the source of the cDNA or gDNA that made up the material.

Original processing notes: Counts of nucleated cells, estimated from reference gene primer amplification, were obtained. Here immunoSEQ multiplex PCR was the method, and the copy in TCRdb shows in-frame clones only, minus some. V, J and clone size were drawn from that table, and D and trimming were deduced from the DNA. The sample contains 45,000 to 50,000 clones, 70% to 90% of which appear only once. With 5 bases clipped from V and 4 bases from J, the junction kept 11 bases outside the gene matches. The CDR3 sequence is 15 residues long. Germline CDR1 is MNHEY and CDR2 is SVGAGI. The V and J genes are TRBV6-5 and TRBJ2-7, with 7 bases lining up with TRBD1. The receptor's source is a woman aged 55-70 years with acute or convalescent COVID-19. Sequenced material: peripheral blood. The CDR3 DNA reads as TGTGCCAGCAGTCCTTGGGGGACAGAACTTTACGAGCAGTACTTC. Translating gives CASSPWGTELYEQYF.